These 24 T cell receptor beta chains originate from one sample sequenced in a study of Graves' ophthalmopathy and Graves' hyperthyroidism. Amplification targeted the TCR beta CDR3 regions, with RNA transcripts as the source material. First-round RT-PCR with HTBI primers preceded a second-round multiplex PCR. TCRdb re-derived calls from the multiplex PCR reads in MiXCR, one entry per CDR3 protein. The sample lists approximately 480,000 distinct CDR3 sequences, about 15% occurring once. Sequences were obtained from blood. These receptors were obtained from a woman under 40 with Graves' ophthalmopathy.

This clonotype was counted ten times or more. The chain has TRBV30 and TRBJ2-5, with 7 positions matching TRBD2. CDR3 length equals 18 residues. The germline CDR1 and CDR2 sequences are GTSNPN and SVGIG (reference sequence). V was clipped by 0 bases and J by 2 bases; unmatched bases: 15. CDR3 sequence (DNA): TGTGCCTGGAGTGTATTTACGGGGAGGCTAGCGGAACAAGAGACCCAGTACTTC. It is translated as CAWSVFTGRLAEQETQYF.

This clonotype was observed at least ten times. The chain employs TRBV11-2 and TRBJ1-2; D ambiguous. V lost 1 base to trimming and J lost 1 base, with 16 bases between them. The CDR3 totals 17 residues. The germline V gene has CDR1 SGHAT and CDR2 FQNNGV. The CDR3 DNA reads as TGTGCCAGCAGCTTAGTATCGCTGACTTTAATTAACTATGGCTACACCTTC. Residues: CASSLVSLTLINYGYTF.

The chain uses TRBV13 and TRBJ1-3, with 8 bases aligning to TRBD1. V lost 5 bases and J lost 8; bases outside the gene matches: 8. Germline V lookup: CDR1 PRHDT, CDR2 FYEKMQ (reference sequence). The CDR3 consists of 14 residues. Written as DNA, the CDR3 is TGTGCCAGCAGCGACAGGGGTCTCAGTGACACCATATATTTT. Translated, it gives CASSDRGLSDTIYF.

Ten or more counts support this clonotype. The chain joins TRBV12-3 or TRBV12-4 to TRBJ2-7; 7 nucleotides line up with TRBD1. There are 15 residues in the CDR3. V was pared by 5 bases and J by 3 bases, with 10 bases of the junction left unmatched. CDR3 amino acids: CASSPQGQPSYEQYF. The CDR3 coding sequence is TGTGCCAGCAGTCCACAGGGACAGCCTAGCTACGAGCAGTACTTC.

Only a few counts were recorded for this clonotype. The rearrangement joins TRBV7-8 to TRBJ2-6; D remains ambiguous. Trimming removed 8 bases at V and 1 base at J, with 9 bases between. CDR3 length equals 14 residues. Germline V gene sequence: CDR1 SGHVS, CDR2 FQNEAQ. CDR3 DNA: TGTGCCAGCTCTACCCCATCTGGGGCCAACGTCCTGACTTTC. This codes for CASSTPSGANVLTF.

This clonotype was recorded many times. V usage is TRBV10-2 and J usage is TRBJ2-7, with 10 nucleotides matching TRBD1. V shed 10 bases and J 5 bases; nucleotides not matched to a gene: 8. Germline CDR1 reads WSHSY; CDR2 reads SAAADI. The CDR3 totals 13 residues. The CDR3 protein is CAITKTGGDEQYF. DNA for the CDR3: TGCGCCATCACCAAGACAGGGGGCGACGAGCAGTACTTC.

This clonotype was counted many times. The gene calls are TRBV12-3 or TRBV12-4 and TRBJ2-7; 9 nucleotides align to TRBD1. This CDR3 region has 15 residues. V shed 5 bases, J shed 3 bases, and the junction held 8 bases outside the gene matches. CDR3 sequence (DNA): TGTGCCAGCAGTGCGGGACAGGGAAATATCTACGAGCAGTACTTC. It codes for CASSAGQGNIYEQYF.

This clonotype has more than one count but fewer than ten. A much larger clone lies a single base off, so this may be a read error. The chain uses TRBV15 and TRBJ2-2; 7 bases match TRBD1. V lost 3 bases, J lost 5 bases, and 6 bases stayed unmatched. Germline assignment: CDR1 LNHNV and CDR2 YYDKDF (reference sequence). This CDR3 region has 15 residues. Here the CDR3 DNA reads TGTGCCACCAGCAGTGGGACAGCCGAGACCGGGGAGCTGTTTTTT. Protein sequence: CATSSGTAETGELFF.

This clonotype was counted ten times or more. The rearrangement links TRBV12-3 or TRBV12-4 to TRBJ1-1; D not certain. The V and J ends lost 1 base and 8 bases respectively, with 11 bases between them. This CDR3 has 13 residues. The CDR3 nucleotides are TGTGCCAGCAGTTTAGTGCCGAACCCGGAAGCTTTCTTT. Its protein is CASSLVPNPEAFF.

This clonotype was counted at least ten times. The chain uses TRBV5-1 and TRBJ1-1; weak D call: TRBD1 (5 bases). Germline V gene data show CDR1 as SGHRS and CDR2 as YFSETQ. Trimming shortened V by 4 bases and J by 4 bases, and 23 bases separated the two germline ends. The CDR3 contains 17 residues. CDR3 coding DNA: TGCGCCAGCAGCCCCGAGATGGGGGGAAGGGTGGGCACTGAAGCTTTCTTT. This encodes CASSPEMGGRVGTEAFF.

In its sample, this clonotype was seen a few times. The V and J genes are TRBV5-6 and TRBJ2-5; D call uncertain. Deletions cut 4 bases from V and 0 bases from J, with 7 bases between. The germline V gene encodes CDR1 SGHDT and CDR2 YYEEEE. This CDR3 has 13 amino acids. CDR3 nucleotides: TGTGCCAGCAGCATGTACTACCAAGAGACCCAGTACTTC. Its translation: CASSMYYQETQYF.

For this clonotype: A much larger clonotype is one base distant, so this may be a read error. The chain employs TRBV28 and TRBJ1-5; no clear D gene. Germline CDR1 and CDR2: MDHEN and SYDVKM. The CDR3 runs to 12 residues. Trimming took off 7 bases at V and 3 bases at J, with 7 bases between the two ends. The CDR3 here is CASIKNNQPQHF. CDR3 bases: TGTGCCAGCATAAAAAACAATCAGCCCCAGCATTTT. Full variable domain (rest looked up from reference TRBV28 and TRBJ1-5): DVKVTQSSRYLVKRTGEKVFLECVQDMDHENMFWYRQDPGLGLRLIYFSYDVKMKEKGDIPEGYSVSREKKERFSLILESASTNQTSMYLCASIKNNQPQHFGDGTRLSIL.

This clonotype has a count of ten or more. The rearrangement uses TRBV12-3 or TRBV12-4 and TRBJ1-2; TRBD1 aligns across 7 bases. V lost 4 bases to trimming and J lost 5 bases; unmatched junction nucleotides: 7. This CDR3 region has 14 residues. The CDR3 nucleotides read TGTGCCAGCAGTTCCGGGACAGATGGGTATGGCTACACCTTC. Amino acid sequence: CASSSGTDGYGYTF.

The V gene is TRBV4-1, the J gene TRBJ1-2; the D gene is possibly TRBD1 (6 bases). Germline values: CDR1 MGHRA, CDR2 YSYEKL. V dropped 4 bases and J dropped 3 bases, with 21 bases sitting between them. This CDR3 is built from 17 residues. DNA of the CDR3: TGCGCCAGCAGCCCCCTCGGGGGGGCCCCCGGGGACTATGGCTACACCTTC. It translates to CASSPLGGAPGDYGYTF.

The rearrangement joins TRBV6-5 to TRBJ1-2; the D gene is possibly TRBD1 (6 bases). Germline V CDR1 and CDR2: MNHEY, SVGAGI. The CDR3 has 14 residues. Trimming left V 3 bases short and J 0 bases short, with 8 bases between. This CDR3 reads CASSYGTPNYGYTF. The CDR3 DNA is TGTGCCAGCAGTTATGGGACACCTAACTATGGCTACACCTTC.

This clonotype was recorded at least ten times. This rearrangement joins TRBV27 to TRBJ1-1; no clear D gene. This CDR3 is built from 14 residues. The V end was cut by 11 bases, the J end by 5 bases, with 21 bases between. Germline CDR1 and CDR2: MNHEY and SMNVEV (reference sequence). CDR3 protein: CASYRPLGWTEAFF. CDR3 sequence (DNA): TGTGCCTCCTATAGGCCGTTAGGATGGACTGAAGCTTTCTTT.

This clonotype was observed a handful of times. V usage is TRBV9 and J usage is TRBJ1-1; 8 bases line up with TRBD1. Per the germline V gene, CDR1 is SGDLS and CDR2 is YYNGEE. The CDR3 extends over 14 amino acids. V lost 0 bases and J lost 3; bases outside the gene matches: 1. The CDR3 sequence is CASSVEQGDTEAFF. Here the CDR3 DNA reads TGTGCCAGCAGCGTAGAACAGGGGGACACTGAAGCTTTCTTT.

This clonotype has a handful of counts. Here the CDR3 omits its conserved ending phenylalanine or tryptophan, so a read error is the likely source. Because the CDR3's place on the DNA is in doubt, the DNA is left out and the CDR3 is given as listed by TCRdb. The genes are TRBV24-1 and TRBJ1-4. Germline CDR1 and CDR2: KGHDR and SFDVKD. Inclusive of both ends, the CDR3 amounts to 8 amino acids. CDR3 residues: CATRGHLL.

This clonotype was seen many times. The chain couples TRBV20-1 to TRBJ2-6; D ambiguous. CDR3 length: 16 residues. Germline assignment: CDR1 DFQATT and CDR2 SNEGSKA (reference sequence). V lost 3 bases to trimming and J lost 3 bases, with 15 bases between them. The CDR3 loop is CSARRSGGSGANVLTF. CDR3 coding DNA: TGCAGTGCTAGGAGGTCTGGTGGTAGTGGGGCCAACGTCCTGACTTTC.

This clonotype was counted at least ten times. V gene TRBV20-1 combines with J gene TRBJ2-2, with TRBD1 matching 7 bases. Looked up from germline, CDR1 is DFQATT and CDR2 is SNEGSKA (reference sequence). V lost 6 bases to trimming and J lost 3 bases; unmatched junction nucleotides: 7. There are 14 residues in the CDR3. The chain's CDR3 is CSATTGWDTGELFF. The CDR3 nucleotides read TGCAGTGCGACGACAGGGTGGGACACCGGGGAGCTGTTTTTT.

The genes are TRBV6-1 and TRBJ2-5, with 9 positions matching TRBD2. The CDR3 is made up of 14 amino acids. With V trimmed by 2 bases and J by 5 bases, 3 bases remained unmatched. CDR1 is MNHNS and CDR2 is SASEGT in the germline V gene. The CDR3 nucleotides read TGTGCCAGCAGTGAACAGCGGGAGGTGGAGACCCAGTACTTC. It is translated as CASSEQREVETQYF.

This clonotype has a count of ten or more. The rearrangement links TRBV5-1 to TRBJ2-7; 7 positions agree with TRBD1. V lost 0 bases to trimming and J lost 3 bases; unmatched junction nucleotides: 6. This CDR3 has 15 residues. In germline, CDR1 is SGHRS, CDR2 YFSETQ. The CDR3 spells CASSLGQGRIYEQYF. The CDR3 DNA sequence: TGCGCCAGCAGCTTGGGACAGGGTCGGATCTACGAGCAGTACTTC.

The table lists this clonotype with many counts. The V call is TRBV7-9, the J call TRBJ2-7; maybe TRBD2 (5 bases). The ends were cut back, 1 base at V and 0 bases at J, with 13 bases in the middle. Germline V gene sequence: CDR1 SEHNR, CDR2 FQNEAQ (reference sequence). The CDR3 sequence is 16 residues long. CDR3 loop: CASSLVGGSFSYEQYF. The CDR3 DNA is TGTGCCAGCAGCTTAGTAGGCGGGTCCTTCTCCTACGAGCAGTACTTC.

This clonotype was recorded many times. The CDR3 reads CAWSPQISGANVLTF. The CDR3 DNA sequence: TGTGCCTGGAGTCCCCAGATTTCTGGGGCCAACGTCCTGACTTTC. The chain couples TRBV30 to TRBJ2-6; D remains ambiguous. The CDR3 contains 15 residues. Germline CDR1 and CDR2: GTSNPN and SVGIG (reference sequence). V dropped 2 bases and J dropped 1 base, with 9 bases sitting between them. Full variable domain (rest looked up from reference TRBV30 and TRBJ2-6): SQTIHQWPATLVQPVGSPLSLECTVEGTSNPNLYWYRQAAGRGLQLLFYSVGIGQISSEVPQNLSASRPQDRQFILSSKKLLLSDSGFYLCAWSPQISGANVLTFGAGSRLTVL.